The 30 T cell receptor beta chains below come from one sample, sequenced in a study of blood T cell repertoires in COVID-19. The assay was immunoSEQ multiplex PCR, and TCRdb's table has in-frame clones only and misses some. The data show approximately 250,000 clones, with around nine tenths seen just once and about 8.6% held by the top ten. Sequences were obtained from peripheral blood. All receptors come from a man in his forties with active or convalescent COVID-19.

The rearrangement links TRBV30 to TRBJ2-5; the D is unclear. This CDR3 is 13 amino acids long. Per the germline V gene, CDR1 is GTSNPN and CDR2 is SVGIG (reference sequence). V lost 1 base and J lost 1, with 7 bases in between. The CDR3 sequence: CAWSGPGQETQYF. The DNA of the CDR3 is TGTGCCTGGAGTGGCCCGGGCCAAGAGACCCAGTACTTC.

This clone was detected only once. This chain uses TRBV5-1 with TRBJ2-2, with TRBD2 matching over 10 bases. The CDR3 sequence is 15 residues long. After removal of 3 bases from V and 7 bases from J, the junction contained 6 bases not matched to a gene. From germline, CDR1 is SGHRS and CDR2 YFSETQ. The CDR3 here is CASSWASGSDGELFF. Written as DNA, the CDR3 is TGCGCCAGCAGCTGGGCTAGCGGGAGTGACGGGGAGCTGTTTTTT.

The chain has TRBV7-3 and TRBJ2-3; D is unclear. The V end lost 5 bases, the J end lost 0 bases, and 6 bases lay between the germline ends. Germline V gene sequence: CDR1 SGHTA, CDR2 FQGTGA. The CDR3 totals 13 residues. The CDR3 bases are TGTGCCAGCAGCACAACCAGCACAGATACGCAGTATTTT. Protein: CASSTTSTDTQYF.

The chain's CDR3 is CASSFRGKALSYNSPLHF. DNA of the CDR3: TGTGCCAGCTCCTTCAGGGGTAAGGCGCTCTCCTATAATTCACCCCTCCACTTT. The V and J genes are TRBV2 and TRBJ1-6; D possibly corresponds to TRBD1 (6 bases). This CDR3 region has 18 residues. Germline CDR1 is SNHLY and CDR2 is FYNNEI. The germline V and J ends were trimmed by 8 bases and 0 bases, with 20 bases remaining between them.

V is TRBV5-1 and J is TRBJ1-1; TRBD1 might be the D (5 bases). Germline CDR1 and CDR2: SGHRS and YFSETQ. With 0 bases removed from V and 8 bases from J, the gap between germline ends came to 11 bases. The CDR3 has 13 residues. For the CDR3, the DNA is TGCGCCAGCAGCTTGGAGGGGTCCCGGGAAGCTTTCTTT. This gives the protein CASSLEGSREAFF.

Turning to this clone: At one end, the junction sequence differs from germline, possibly due to a read error. The chain carries TRBV10-3 and TRBJ2-1, with D perhaps matching TRBD2 (5 bases). There are 12 residues in the CDR3. Germline V gives CDR1 ENHRY, CDR2 SYGVKD. CDR3 DNA sequence: TGTGCCACCAGTAGCGACTACAATGAGCAGTTCTTC. Translated: CATSSDYNEQFF.

The V gene is TRBV2, the J gene TRBJ2-7, with TRBD2 as a possible D gene (5 bases). V lost 7 bases, J lost 4 bases, and 8 bases lay in between. Per germline, CDR1 SNHLY and CDR2 FYNNEI. The CDR3 sequence is 11 residues long. The CDR3 region is CASMSGYEQYF. The CDR3 nucleotides read TGTGCCAGCATGTCGGGATACGAGCAGTACTTC. Complete variable domain (other parts from reference TRBV2 and TRBJ2-7): EPEVTQTPSHQVTQMGQEVILRCVPISNHLYFYWYRQILGQKVEFLVSFYNNEISEKSEIFDDQFSVERPDGSNFTLKIRSTKLEDSAMYFCASMSGYEQYFGPGTRLTVT.

The chain employs TRBV4-1 and TRBJ2-3; D is undetermined. The CDR3 is 14 amino acids. V gave up 4 bases and J gave up 5 bases, with 13 bases separating them. Germline V gene sequence: CDR1 MGHRA, CDR2 YSYEKL. The CDR3: CASSPHSSLDTQYF. The CDR3, as DNA: TGCGCCAGCAGCCCCCACTCAAGCTTAGATACGCAGTATTTT.

The CDR3 region is CASSESIQSSPLHF. The CDR3 nucleotides are TGTGCCAGCAGTGAAAGCATTCAAAGTTCACCCCTCCACTTT. The chain combines TRBV6-1 with TRBJ1-6; no definite D call. CDR3 length equals 14 residues. From germline, CDR1 is MNHNS and CDR2 SASEGT. Trimming took 2 bases from V and 9 from J, leaving 11 bases between them.

The chain employs TRBV14 and TRBJ2-7; D is ambiguous. In germline, CDR1 is SGHDN, CDR2 FVKESK. CDR3 size: 14 residues. Trimming pared 0 bases from V and 3 bases from J, leaving 9 bases between. CDR3 nucleotide sequence: TGTGCCAGCAGCCAAGAGAACAGCTACTACGAGCAGTACTTC. It translates to CASSQENSYYEQYF.

J is TRBJ2-7 and V is TRBV9, with 10 positions matching TRBD2. The germline gives CDR1 SGDLS, CDR2 YYNGEE. The CDR3 consists of 14 residues. Trimming cost V 4 bases and J 4 bases; bases outside gene matches: 5. The CDR3 DNA follows: TGTGCCAGCAGCCCTTCTAGCGGGGGTTACGAGCAGTACTTC. Its translation is CASSPSSGGYEQYF.

The chain recombines TRBV19 with TRBJ1-3; D might be TRBD1 (6 bases). V was cut by 7 bases and J by 4 bases, with 14 bases left in between. Germline CDR1 LNHDA, CDR2 SQIVND (reference sequence). This CDR3 spans 14 amino acids. The CDR3 here is CASTQGSRGNTIYF. As DNA, the CDR3 is TGTGCCAGTACCCAGGGGAGCAGGGGAAACACCATATATTTT.

The rearrangement joins TRBV2 to TRBJ2-3; D gene uncertain. Trimming took off 1 base at V and 0 bases at J, with 11 bases between the two ends. The length of the CDR3 is 16 residues. The germline V gene encodes CDR1 SNHLY and CDR2 FYNNEI. The DNA for the CDR3 is TGTGCCAGCAGTGAAGGGTTTGGGCCGAGCACAGATACGCAGTATTTT. Amino acids: CASSEGFGPSTDTQYF.

The chain joins TRBV6-6 to TRBJ1-2; D uncertain. V gave up 0 bases and J gave up 8 bases, with 10 bases separating them. The CDR3 runs to 13 residues. Per the germline V gene, CDR1 is MNHNY and CDR2 is SVGAGI (reference sequence). The chain's CDR3 is CASSYSAPSGYTF. The CDR3, as DNA: TGTGCCAGCAGTTACTCTGCCCCAAGCGGCTACACCTTC.

This chain connects TRBV7-9 to TRBJ2-2, with a possible D match to TRBD1 (6 bases). This CDR3 contains 15 residues. Germline CDR1 is SEHNR and CDR2 is FQNEAQ (reference sequence). The germline V and J ends were trimmed by 6 bases and 1 base, with 12 bases remaining between them. The DNA for the CDR3 is TGTGCCAGCAGGTCAGGGGAAGTGAACACCGGGGAGCTGTTTTTT. Translating gives CASRSGEVNTGELFF. The full variable domain, in which reference TRBV7-9 and TRBJ2-2 provide the parts outside the CDR3, is DTGVSQNPRHKITKRGQNVTFRCDPISEHNRLYWYRQTLGQGPEFLTYFQNEAQLEKSRLLSDRFSAERPKGSFSTLEIQRTEQGDSAMYLCASRSGEVNTGELFFGEGSRLTVL.

The V call is TRBV19, the J call TRBJ2-3; no clear D. Looked up from germline, CDR1 is LNHDA and CDR2 is SQIVND (reference sequence). The CDR3 runs to 12 residues. V was clipped by 1 base and J by 6 bases, with 5 bases between them. The chain's CDR3 is CASSIVHDTQYF. The CDR3 DNA reads as TGTGCCAGTAGTATAGTCCATGATACGCAGTATTTT.

This clone was detected only a few times. The chain couples TRBV6-5 to TRBJ2-2; no clear D. The CDR3 sequence is 14 residues long. The ends were cut back, 2 bases at V and 4 bases at J, with 8 bases in the middle. Germline CDR1 and CDR2: MNHEY and SVGAGI. DNA of the CDR3: TGTGCCAGCAGTTACGTTTCGGGCACCGGGGAGCTGTTTTTT. Translating it yields CASSYVSGTGELFF.

In its sample, this clone was seen once. This sequence joins TRBV11-3 and TRBJ1-3; D remains ambiguous. CDR3 size: 16 residues. V lost 5 bases, J lost 0 bases, and 14 bases lay in between. The germline CDR1 and CDR2 sequences are SGHNT and YENEEA. The CDR3 DNA reads TGTGCCAGCAGCCAACCGGGTCCTACCTCTGGAAACACCATATATTTT. Translation gives CASSQPGPTSGNTIYF.

The chain carries TRBV29-1 and TRBJ1-1, with TRBD1 as a possible D gene (5 bases). Trimming stripped 7 bases from V and 8 bases from J, with 20 bases between. The CDR3 spans 13 residues. Per the germline V gene, CDR1 is SQVTM and CDR2 is ANQGSEA. DNA for the CDR3: TGCAGCGCCCACCAGTTGGGGGGACGAGAAGCTTTCTTT. Protein sequence: CSAHQLGGREAFF.

The rearrangement links TRBV19 to TRBJ2-1; D is perhaps TRBD2 (5 bases). The CDR3 runs 13 residues. Germline V CDR1 and CDR2: LNHDA, SQIVND (reference sequence). Trimming removed 6 bases at V and 7 bases at J, with 13 bases between. The CDR3 nucleotides read TGTGCCAGTAGCCATGGGTCGGGGAATGAGCAGTTCTTC. It yields the protein CASSHGSGNEQFF.

The rearrangement links TRBV19 to TRBJ2-5; D possibly corresponds to TRBD1 (6 bases). The V end was cut by 5 bases, the J end by 7 bases, with 17 bases between. Germline V gives CDR1 LNHDA, CDR2 SQIVND (reference sequence). This CDR3 has 14 amino acids. The CDR3 bases are TGTGCCAGTAGTGTCCACAGGGAAGAGGCGACCCAGTACTTC. It yields the protein CASSVHREEATQYF.

The chain carries TRBV18 and TRBJ1-6; 9 bases agree with TRBD1. This CDR3 contains 16 residues. Germline CDR1 and CDR2: KGHSH and LQKENI. Unmatched junction bases numbered 6, after V lost 5 bases and J lost 4 bases. CDR3 protein: CASSKGQGEYNSPLHF. For the CDR3, the DNA is TGTGCCAGCTCAAAGGGACAGGGAGAATATAATTCACCCCTCCACTTT.

The chain uses TRBV7-9 and TRBJ1-4; 7 bases match TRBD1. This CDR3 spans 16 amino acids. Germline V gives CDR1 SEHNR, CDR2 FQNEAQ (reference sequence). Trimming at V came to 5 bases and at J to 8 bases, leaving 14 bases not matched to a gene. The CDR3 reads CASSPQTGKEWEKLFF. Written as DNA, the CDR3 is TGTGCCAGCAGCCCCCAGACAGGGAAGGAATGGGAAAAACTGTTTTTT.

This clone has a handful of counts. The rearrangement links TRBV12-3 or TRBV12-4 to TRBJ1-1; D is ambiguous. There are 12 residues in the CDR3. Trimming shortened V by 2 bases and J by 6 bases, and 7 bases separated the two germline ends. The CDR3 here is CASSLFSAEAFF. For the CDR3, the DNA is TGTGCCAGCAGTTTATTCAGTGCTGAAGCTTTCTTT.

The V gene is TRBV28, the J gene TRBJ1-5; no reliable D call. Germline V gene lookup returns CDR1 MDHEN and CDR2 SYDVKM. The CDR3 totals 12 residues. V dropped 8 bases and J dropped 3 bases, with 8 bases sitting between them. The CDR3 here is CASERDNQPQHF. CDR3 bases: TGTGCCAGCGAACGGGACAATCAGCCCCAGCATTTT.

The chain links TRBV7-3 to TRBJ2-1, with 7 bases fitting TRBD2. J gave up 5 bases and V 5 bases, and 9 bases lay outside the gene matches. The CDR3 totals 15 residues. The germline CDR1 and CDR2 sequences are SGHTA and FQGTGA. DNA for the CDR3: TGTGCCAGCAGCCCCACCGGGGGGATAGACAATGAGCAGTTCTTC. Its protein is CASSPTGGIDNEQFF. Combining the CDR3 with reference TRBV7-3 and TRBJ2-1 gives the whole variable domain GAGVSQTPSNKVTEKGKYVELRCDPISGHTALYWYRQSLGQGPEFLIYFQGTGAADDSGLPNDRFFAVRPEGSVSTLKIQRTERGDSAVYLCASSPTGGIDNEQFFGPGTRLTVL.

The genes are TRBV11-3 and TRBJ2-2; TRBD1 aligns across 7 bases. Germline V gene lookup returns CDR1 SGHNT and CDR2 YENEEA. CDR3 length: 14 amino acids. Trimming at V came to 8 bases and at J to 1 base, leaving 4 bases not matched to a gene. The CDR3 is CASRRQGNTGELFF. Written as DNA, the CDR3 is TGTGCCAGCCGCAGACAGGGGAACACCGGGGAGCTGTTTTTT.

This chain connects TRBV6-1 to TRBJ2-7, with TRBD2 matching 7 bases. The CDR3 has 18 amino acids. The V segment lost 3 bases and the J segment 4 bases; nucleotides outside the gene matches: 18. Per germline, CDR1 MNHNS and CDR2 SASEGT. In DNA form, the CDR3 reads TGTGCCAGCAGTGATAGGATGGGCGGGATCGTCGGGGGGTACGAGCAGTACTTC. Protein: CASSDRMGGIVGGYEQYF.

V usage is TRBV5-1 and J usage is TRBJ1-4, with D uncertain. The CDR3 sequence is 14 residues long. Trimming pared 1 base from V and 4 bases from J, leaving 8 bases between. Germline V gene data show CDR1 as SGHRS and CDR2 as YFSETQ. This CDR3 is CASSLTDYNEKLFF. The DNA of the CDR3 is TGCGCCAGCAGCTTGACAGATTATAATGAAAAACTGTTTTTT. Full variable domain (rest looked up from reference TRBV5-1 and TRBJ1-4): KAGVTQTPRYLIKTRGQQVTLSCSPISGHRSVSWYQQTPGQGLQFLFEYFSETQRNKGNFPGRFSGRQFSNSRSEMNVSTLELGDSALYLCASSLTDYNEKLFFGSGTQLSVL.

V is TRBV4-1 and J is TRBJ1-2, with D possibly TRBD1 on 5 matching bases. V was cut by 4 bases and J by 0 bases, with 18 bases left in between. Germline CDR1 MGHRA, CDR2 YSYEKL. This CDR3 is built from 17 residues. This chain's CDR3 is CASSPRLKQAANYGYTF. The DNA of the CDR3 is TGCGCCAGCAGCCCGCGTCTCAAACAGGCAGCTAACTATGGCTACACCTTC.